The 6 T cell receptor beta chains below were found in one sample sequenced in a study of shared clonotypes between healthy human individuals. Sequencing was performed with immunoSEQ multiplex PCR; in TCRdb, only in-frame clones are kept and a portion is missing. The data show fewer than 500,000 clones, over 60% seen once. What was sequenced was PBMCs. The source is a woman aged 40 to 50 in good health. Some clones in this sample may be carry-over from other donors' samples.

CDR3 sequence reads: CASSLREGGEKLFF. The CDR3 region has the DNA TGTGCCAGCAGTTTGAGGGAGGGAGGTGAAAAACTGTTTTTT. The rearrangement links TRBV28 to TRBJ1-4; D is unclear. The CDR3 has 14 residues. CDR1 and CDR2 (germline): MDHEN, SYDVKM. Trimming removed 3 bases from V and 7 bases from J, with 12 bases in between.

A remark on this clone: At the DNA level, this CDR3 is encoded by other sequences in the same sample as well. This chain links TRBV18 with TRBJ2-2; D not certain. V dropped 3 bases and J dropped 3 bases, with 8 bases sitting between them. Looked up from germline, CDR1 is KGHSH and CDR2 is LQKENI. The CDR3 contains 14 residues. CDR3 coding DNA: TGTGCCAGCTCACCTCCTCGGGACACCGGGGAGCTGTTTTTT. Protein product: CASSPPRDTGELFF.

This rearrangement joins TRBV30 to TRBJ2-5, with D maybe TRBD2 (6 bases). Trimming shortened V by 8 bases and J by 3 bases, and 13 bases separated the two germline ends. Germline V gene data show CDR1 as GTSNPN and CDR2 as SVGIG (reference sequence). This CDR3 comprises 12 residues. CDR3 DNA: TGTGCCACGACGCTAGCGAAAGAGACCCAGTACTTC. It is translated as CATTLAKETQYF.

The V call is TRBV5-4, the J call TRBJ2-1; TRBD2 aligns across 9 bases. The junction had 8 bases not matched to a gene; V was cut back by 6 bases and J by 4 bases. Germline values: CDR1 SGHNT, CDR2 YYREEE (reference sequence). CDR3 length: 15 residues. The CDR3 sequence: CASTFSGSPYNEQFF. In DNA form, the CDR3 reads TGTGCCAGCACCTTTAGCGGGAGTCCTTACAATGAGCAGTTCTTC.

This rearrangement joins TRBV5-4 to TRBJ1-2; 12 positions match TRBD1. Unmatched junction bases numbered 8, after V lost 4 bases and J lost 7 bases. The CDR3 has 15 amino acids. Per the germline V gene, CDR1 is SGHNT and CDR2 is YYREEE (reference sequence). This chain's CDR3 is CASSVTGQGAGGYTF. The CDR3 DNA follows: TGTGCCAGCAGCGTAACGGGACAGGGGGCAGGTGGCTACACCTTC. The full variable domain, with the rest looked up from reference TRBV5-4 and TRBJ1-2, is ETGVTQSPTHLIKTRGQQVTLRCSSQSGHNTVSWYQQALGQGPQFIFQYYREEENGRGNFPPRFSGLQFPNYSSELNVNALELDDSALYLCASSVTGQGAGGYTFGSGTRLTVV.

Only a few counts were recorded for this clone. CDR3 in DNA: TGTGCCACCAGCAGAGATCTCGACCCCTACAATGAGCAGTTCTTC. It is translated as CATSRDLDPYNEQFF. The chain joins TRBV15 to TRBJ2-1; D is ambiguous. V was clipped by 0 bases and J by 2 bases, with 8 bases between them. CDR3 length equals 15 residues. Per germline, CDR1 LNHNV and CDR2 YYDKDF (reference sequence).